The clone carrying this T cell receptor (beta chain) was observed a handful of times. Disease lasting under 3 months, a NOSPECS grade of at least 4, and a Clinical Activity Score of at least 3 were features of the ophthalmopathy patients. PBMCs were derived from about 9.1 ml fresh peripheral blood. Amplified TCR beta CDR3 regions derived from RNA transcripts. HTBI primers were used for first-round RT-PCR of the TCR CDR3. TCRdb itself ran the multiplex PCR reads through MiXCR, one entry per CDR3 protein. The sample has some 370,000 distinct CDR3 sequences, around 15% seen once. This sample was included in a study of T cells in Graves' hyperthyroidism and ophthalmopathy. The V and J ends lost 0 bases and 0 bases respectively, with 6 bases between them. The CDR3 length is 16 residues. CDR1 is MGHRA and CDR2 is YSYEKL in the germline V gene.

This chain joins TRBV4-1 and TRBJ1-6; D remains unclear. This TCR came from a man aged 45-65 years with Graves' ophthalmopathy. The sequencing sample was made of blood. The CDR3 sequence is CASSQEQSSYNSPLHF. The CDR3 DNA follows: TGCGCCAGCAGCCAAGAACAGAGCTCCTATAATTCACCCCTCCACTTT.